This T cell receptor (beta chain) originates from a study of post-analysis software for immune sequencing data. Study-wide points: Elevated frequency relative to controls characterized four to six TRBV segments in patients, TRBV5-6, TRBV5-1 and TRBV20-1 among them.

TCR beta cDNA libraries included unique molecular identifiers. Starting from approximately 1 to 10 million T cells, the study yielded roughly 0.5 million cDNA molecules. TCRdb ran MiXCR on the PCR reads and lists one entry per CDR3 protein. The sample carries hundreds of thousands of distinct CDR3 sequences, 25% to 30% recorded once. The CDR3 consists of 17 residues. Trimming removed 1 base from V and 4 bases from J, with 17 bases in between. Germline V gene sequence: CDR1 MNHNY, CDR2 SVGAGI (reference sequence). Worth noting for this clonotype: Its antigen is currently unknown.

The sequencing input was blood. The V and J genes are TRBV6-6 and TRBJ1-5, with D perhaps matching TRBD1 (6 bases). The clonotype comes from a girl between 10 and 17 years old with multiple sclerosis. The DNA for the CDR3 is TGTGCCAGCAGTTACTTAACCGGTCCAAGGGGGAATCAGCCCCAGCATTTT. It encodes CASSYLTGPRGNQPQHF.